Below are 28 T cell receptor beta chains sequenced from a single sample in a study of blood T cell repertoires in COVID-19. Sequencing used immunoSEQ multiplex PCR; TCRdb keeps in-frame clones, though not all of them. Here the sample spans fewer than 300,000 clones, approximately 89% being singletons. The sequenced material came from peripheral blood. The origin of the receptors is a woman aged 45-60 years with acute or convalescent COVID-19.

The sample holds one count of this clone. V is TRBV19 and J is TRBJ1-5, with D unresolved. Germline lookup yields CDR1 LNHDA and CDR2 SQIVND (reference sequence). This CDR3 has 14 residues. V shed 1 base and J shed 5 bases, with 9 bases lying between them. This CDR3 is CASSIGPAHQPQHF. CDR3 sequence (DNA): TGTGCCAGTAGTATAGGTCCAGCGCATCAGCCCCAGCATTTT.

The chain joins TRBV5-1 to TRBJ2-2, with 9 bases identical to TRBD2. Germline V CDR1 and CDR2: SGHRS, YFSETQ. Trimming cost V 1 base and J 3 bases; bases outside gene matches: 7. The CDR3 contains 17 residues. The CDR3 spells CASSLSASGMHTGELFF. The CDR3 nucleotides are TGCGCCAGCAGCTTGAGCGCTAGCGGGATGCACACCGGGGAGCTGTTTTTT. The full variable domain, with the rest looked up from reference TRBV5-1 and TRBJ2-2, is KAGVTQTPRYLIKTRGQQVTLSCSPISGHRSVSWYQQTPGQGLQFLFEYFSETQRNKGNFPGRFSGRQFSNSRSEMNVSTLELGDSALYLCASSLSASGMHTGELFFGEGSRLTVL.

The CDR3 reads CASRFSGQGAREQYF. In DNA, the CDR3 is TGTGCCAGCAGGTTCTCGGGACAGGGGGCCAGGGAGCAGTACTTC. The V call is TRBV5-6, the J call TRBJ2-7; 12 bases align to TRBD1. The CDR3 consists of 15 residues. Germline V lookup: CDR1 SGHDT, CDR2 YYEEEE. The junction had 10 bases not matched to a gene; V was cut back by 5 bases and J by 7 bases. Variable domain in full (rest from reference TRBV5-6 and TRBJ2-7): DAGVTQSPTHLIKTRGQQVTLRCSPKSGHDTVSWYQQALGQGPQFIFQYYEEEERQRGNFPDRFSGHQFPNYSSELNVNALLLGDSALYLCASRFSGQGAREQYFGPGTRLTVT.

The CDR3 DNA sequence: TGTGCCAGCTCAGAGACTAGCGGGAGCTACGAGCAGTACTTC. The encoded protein is CASSETSGSYEQYF. This chain uses TRBV18 with TRBJ2-7; 12 bases agree with TRBD2. Germline V gene lookup returns CDR1 KGHSH and CDR2 LQKENI. The CDR3 is made up of 14 amino acids. After removal of 5 bases from V and 3 bases from J, the junction contained 2 bases not matched to a gene. The entire variable domain, with the rest obtained from reference TRBV18 and TRBJ2-7, is as follows: NAGVMQNPRHLVRRRGQEARLRCSPMKGHSHVYWYRQLPEEGLKFMVYLQKENIIDESGMPKERFSAEFPKEGPSILRIQQVVRGDSAAYFCASSETSGSYEQYFGPGTRLTVT.

The CDR3 is CASSGGVGEKLFF. The CDR3 bases are TGTGCCAGCAGTGGGGGCGTTGGGGAAAAACTGTTTTTT. V is TRBV25-1 and J is TRBJ1-4; tentative D call: TRBD1 (5 bases). Between the trimmed V and J ends, which lost 4 bases and 8 bases, there was a span of 11 bases. This CDR3 spans 13 amino acids. Germline CDR1 is MGHDK and CDR2 is SYGVNS. The complete variable domain, with remaining parts taken from reference TRBV25-1 and TRBJ1-4, reads EADIYQTPRYLVIGTGKKITLECSQTMGHDKMYWYQQDPGMELHLIHYSYGVNSTEKGDLSSESTVSRIRTEHFPLTLESARPSHTSQYLCASSGGVGEKLFFGSGTQLSVL.

The chain recombines TRBV20-1 with TRBJ2-7; TRBD2 might be the D (6 bases). The CDR3 totals 14 residues. V lost 3 bases to trimming and J lost 1 base, with 13 bases between them. The germline CDR1 and CDR2 sequences are DFQATT and SNEGSKA (reference sequence). CDR3 bases: TGCAGTGCTAGTTGGGCCGGGGGATCCTACGAGCAGTACTTC. This encodes CSASWAGGSYEQYF.

The rearrangement joins TRBV27 to TRBJ2-3; 7 bases map to TRBD2. Germline loops: CDR1 MNHEY, CDR2 SMNVEV (reference sequence). The CDR3 is made up of 15 amino acids. Losses at the gene ends were 3 bases for V and 0 bases for J; bases not matched to a gene: 3. CDR3 sequence (DNA): TGTGCCAGCAGTTTCACTAGCGTTAGCACAGATACGCAGTATTTT. It is translated as CASSFTSVSTDTQYF.

This clone was seen more than once but under ten times. This CDR3 is also generated by other DNA sequences in the sample. The rearrangement links TRBV5-1 to TRBJ1-1, with D tentatively TRBD1 (6 bases). This CDR3 spans 14 amino acids. Germline V gene data show CDR1 as SGHRS and CDR2 as YFSETQ. Trimming shortened V by 1 base and J by 1 base, and 8 bases separated the two germline ends. The CDR3, as DNA: TGCGCCAGCAGCTTGTTGACAGGGAACACTGAAGCTTTCTTT. Its protein product is CASSLLTGNTEAFF.

The chain carries TRBV14 and TRBJ1-2; TRBD1 agrees at 7 bases. CDR3 length: 15 amino acids. From germline, CDR1 is SGHDN and CDR2 FVKESK. The junction had 10 bases not matched to a gene; V was cut back by 6 bases and J by 3 bases. CDR3 bases: TGTGCCAGCAGTGGCCAGGGGGATACCTACTATGGCTACACCTTC. Translation: CASSGQGDTYYGYTF.

V gene TRBV7-2 combines with J gene TRBJ1-5; D call uncertain. Germline V gene lookup returns CDR1 SGHTA and CDR2 FQGNSA. There are 15 residues in the CDR3. Trimming removed 5 bases at V and 2 bases at J, with 13 bases between. The CDR3 region has the DNA TGTGCCAGCAGCCGCCCGGGGTCCGGCAATCAGCCCCAGCATTTT. Residues: CASSRPGSGNQPQHF.

V gene TRBV6-5 combines with J gene TRBJ2-1, with D possibly being TRBD1 (6 bases). Germline V gene lookup returns CDR1 MNHEY and CDR2 SVGAGI. This CDR3 contains 14 residues. Trimming removed 7 bases from V and 3 bases from J, with 13 bases in between. CDR3 DNA: TGTGCCAGCACCGAAAGGGGGATCTACAATGAGCAGTTCTTC. The encoded protein is CASTERGIYNEQFF.

The rearrangement links TRBV28 to TRBJ2-5; 8 bases line up with TRBD2. Looked up from germline, CDR1 is MDHEN and CDR2 is SYDVKM. V lost 6 bases to trimming and J lost 5 bases; unmatched junction nucleotides: 8. The CDR3 is made up of 14 amino acids. In DNA form, the CDR3 reads TGTGCCAGCAGCCTTTCGGGCGGGAGGGAGACCCAGTACTTC. Translation: CASSLSGGRETQYF.

This chain joins TRBV7-3 and TRBJ2-5, with 8 bases identical to TRBD2. Per the germline V gene, CDR1 is SGHTA and CDR2 is FQGTGA. The CDR3 runs 14 residues. V lost 4 bases, J lost 3 bases, and 4 bases stayed unmatched. As DNA, the CDR3 is TGTGCCAGCAGCTACGGGAGGGTGAAAGAGACCCAGTACTTC. The encoded protein is CASSYGRVKETQYF.

V gene TRBV27 combines with J gene TRBJ1-1, with TRBD1 matching over 7 bases. The V gene end was trimmed by 6 bases and the J gene end by 7 bases; junction bases not matched to a gene: 11. CDR1 is MNHEY, CDR2 SMNVEV, per germline (reference sequence). The CDR3 sequence is 14 residues long. CDR3 region: CASRGTEGVNEAFF. In DNA, the CDR3 is TGTGCCAGCAGGGGGACAGAGGGAGTCAATGAAGCTTTCTTT.

This rearrangement joins TRBV4-1 to TRBJ1-1, with TRBD1 identical over 12 bases. Germline V lookup: CDR1 MGHRA, CDR2 YSYEKL. There are 18 residues in the CDR3. The J segment lost 4 bases and the V segment lost 7 bases, leaving 16 bases of the junction unmatched. The CDR3, as DNA: TGCGCCAGCACCGGAAGAAAAGGGGACAGGGGGCTCGCCACTGAAGCTTTCTTT. Translated, it gives CASTGRKGDRGLATEAFF.

The rearrangement links TRBV6-2 or TRBV6-3 to TRBJ1-4, with no clear D. CDR3 length equals 14 residues. V was clipped by 2 bases and J by 5 bases, with 9 bases between them. From germline, CDR1 is MNHEY and CDR2 SVGEGT. The CDR3 sequence: CASSYEPRNEKLFF. The CDR3 DNA follows: TGTGCCAGCAGTTACGAGCCGCGGAATGAAAAACTGTTTTTT.

This rearrangement joins TRBV5-1 to TRBJ1-1; TRBD1 is a possible D gene (5 bases). With 2 bases removed from V and 9 bases from J, the gap between germline ends came to 11 bases. Germline CDR1 is SGHRS and CDR2 is YFSETQ. The CDR3 has 12 amino acids. The CDR3 nucleotides are TGCGCCAGCAGCTTTGGAGGGGCAAAAGCTTTCTTT. This translates into CASSFGGAKAFF.

The CDR3 spells CASSLYGPVNTEAFF. The CDR3 DNA reads as TGTGCCAGCAGCTTATATGGGCCCGTGAACACTGAAGCTTTCTTT. V usage is TRBV7-2 and J usage is TRBJ1-1; D uncertain. Germline loops: CDR1 SGHTA, CDR2 FQGNSA. V dropped 2 bases and J dropped 0 bases, with 10 bases sitting between them. The CDR3 totals 15 residues.

The chain employs TRBV6-5 and TRBJ1-5; TRBD1 matches 7 bases. CDR1 MNHEY and CDR2 SVGAGI come from the germline V gene. The junction had 6 bases not matched to a gene; V was cut back by 0 bases and J by 7 bases. This CDR3 spans 15 amino acids. The CDR3 DNA sequence: TGTGCCAGCAGTTACTCGAGACAGGGTCAACAGCCCCAGCATTTT. It translates to CASSYSRQGQQPQHF.

The chain joins TRBV18 to TRBJ1-3; TRBD1 matches 8 bases. With V trimmed by 4 bases and J by 0 bases, 5 bases remained unmatched. This CDR3 has 16 residues. CDR1 KGHSH and CDR2 LQKENI come from the germline V gene. This chain's CDR3 is CASSLTTGGSGNTIYF. The CDR3, as DNA: TGTGCCAGCTCACTCACTACAGGGGGCTCTGGAAACACCATATATTTT.

The chain employs TRBV30 and TRBJ2-2; possibly TRBD1 for D (6 bases). V gave up 0 bases and J gave up 13 bases, with 21 bases separating them. CDR1 is GTSNPN and CDR2 is SVGIG in the germline V gene (reference sequence). CDR3 size: 15 residues. CDR3 sequence (DNA): TGTGCCTGGAGTGTAGGGACATTAGGGCACCGGGCGCTGTTTTTT. Encoded protein: CAWSVGTLGHRALFF.

Details on this clone: At the DNA level, this CDR3 is encoded by other sequences in the same sample as well. This chain links TRBV5-1 with TRBJ1-4, with 8 bases that match TRBD1. The CDR3 covers 14 residues. Germline assignment: CDR1 SGHRS and CDR2 YFSETQ. J lost 3 bases, V lost 3 bases, and 1 base had no gene match. The CDR3 DNA reads as TGCGCCAGCAGCTCGACAGGGGCTAATGAAAAACTGTTTTTT. Its translation is CASSSTGANEKLFF.

This clone was recorded once. CDR3 DNA sequence: TGTGCCAGCAGCTGGGTGGAGCGGAATGAGCAGTTCTTC. Translating gives CASSWVERNEQFF. This rearrangement joins TRBV5-6 to TRBJ2-1; D might be TRBD2 (5 bases). V was clipped by 3 bases and J by 7 bases, with 11 bases between them. CDR3 length: 13 residues. CDR1 and CDR2 from the germline V gene are SGHDT and YYEEEE.

The genes are TRBV9 and TRBJ2-7; D gene uncertain. The CDR3 runs 14 residues. In germline, CDR1 is SGDLS, CDR2 YYNGEE. Trimming cost V 0 bases and J 0 bases, with 7 bases left between them. CDR3 protein: CASSVVGTSYEQYF. DNA for the CDR3: TGTGCCAGCAGCGTAGTGGGCACCTCCTACGAGCAGTACTTC.

CDR3 coding DNA: TGTGCCAGCAGCCAAGTATCAGGTTCTGAAGCTTTCTTT. Translating it yields CASSQVSGSEAFF. The chain uses TRBV3-1 (or the pseudogene TRBV3-2) and TRBJ1-1; no clear D. This CDR3 spans 13 amino acids. The germline V gene encodes CDR1 LGHDT and CDR2 YNNKEL (reference sequence). The V and J ends lost 1 base and 6 bases respectively, with 9 bases between them.

This clone was counted between two and nine times. The chain recombines TRBV6-5 with TRBJ1-1; tentatively, D is TRBD1 (5 bases). The CDR3 is made up of 13 amino acids. Germline assignment: CDR1 MNHEY and CDR2 SVGAGI. The V end lost 5 bases, the J end lost 5 bases, and 12 bases lay between the germline ends. In nucleotides, the CDR3 is TGTGCCAGCAGTAAAAAACAGGAGACTGAAGCTTTCTTT. As protein: CASSKKQETEAFF.

This chain links TRBV11-3 with TRBJ2-3, with D perhaps TRBD2 (5 bases). The CDR3 consists of 17 residues. Germline loops: CDR1 SGHNT, CDR2 YENEEA. V dropped 1 base and J dropped 0 bases, with 14 bases sitting between them. The CDR3 protein is CASSLGQRWRSTDTQYF. The CDR3, as DNA: TGTGCCAGCAGCTTAGGCCAGCGGTGGAGAAGCACAGATACGCAGTATTTT.

About this clone: At one end, the junction sequence differs from germline, possibly due to a read error. V is TRBV7-7 and J is TRBJ2-7; 7 bases match TRBD1. CDR1 SSHAT and CDR2 FNYEAQ come from the germline V gene (reference sequence). The CDR3 covers 13 residues. The CDR3 coding sequence is TGTGCTAGCAGCTTAGGGGCAGGGGGCGAGCAGTACTTC. It encodes CASSLGAGGEQYF.